What follows are 12 T cell receptor beta chains derived from one specimen sequenced in a study of cytomegalovirus exposure and HLA in healthy donors. The PCR made use of 60 Vbeta and 13 Jbeta primers. TCRdb's copy holds only in-frame clones and misses some; the assay was immunoSEQ multiplex PCR. This sample carries 150,000 to 200,000 clones, 68% of them seen once, and the ten largest clones take under 11%. The sequencing input was PBMCs. Source of these receptors: a man younger than 40 in good health and CMV-seropositive.

The gene calls are TRBV6-5 and TRBJ2-2; no clear D. CDR3 length: 14 amino acids. Trimming left V 2 bases short and J 6 bases short, with 10 bases between. CDR1 and CDR2 from the germline V gene are MNHEY and SVGAGI. CDR3 in amino acids: CASSYLRMSGELFF. The CDR3 bases are TGTGCCAGCAGTTACCTCAGGATGTCCGGGGAGCTGTTTTTT.

The chain is built from TRBV11-3 and TRBJ2-7; possibly TRBD2 for D (7 bases). CDR1 SGHNT and CDR2 YENEEA come from the germline V gene. The CDR3 is made up of 15 amino acids. V was cut by 4 bases and J by 6 bases, with 19 bases left in between. In DNA, the CDR3 is TGTGCCAGCAGCTCCCGAGGGGGGGTCGCGGCCGAGCAGTACTTC. It translates to CASSSRGGVAAEQYF. The full variable domain, completed using reference TRBV11-3 and TRBJ2-7, is EAGVVQSPRYKIIEKKQPVAFWCNPISGHNTLYWYLQNLGQGPELLIRYENEEAVDDSQLPKDRFSAERLKGVDSTLKIQPAELGDSAVYLCASSSRGGVAAEQYFGPGTRLTVT.

This sequence joins TRBV7-9 and TRBJ2-1; 9 bases match TRBD2. From germline, CDR1 is SEHNR and CDR2 FQNEAQ (reference sequence). The CDR3 contains 15 residues. Trimming cost V 5 bases and J 10 bases; bases outside gene matches: 12. CDR3 in amino acids: CASSPVGLAREEQFF. The CDR3, as DNA: TGTGCCAGCAGCCCAGTGGGACTAGCCCGAGAAGAGCAGTTCTTC.

The chain uses TRBV10-3 and TRBJ2-3, with 11 bases lining up with TRBD2. The trim removed 0 bases at V and 2 bases at J, leaving 7 bases unmatched. Per the germline V gene, CDR1 is ENHRY and CDR2 is SYGVKD. CDR3 length: 18 residues. The CDR3 spells CAISESSGRAAFTDTQYF. The CDR3, as DNA: TGTGCCATCAGTGAGTCTAGCGGGAGGGCCGCTTTCACAGATACGCAGTATTTT.

Note on this clone: Different DNA sequences within this sample yield the same CDR3. J is TRBJ2-7 and V is TRBV5-1, with 7 bases matching TRBD2. Germline V gives CDR1 SGHRS, CDR2 YFSETQ. The CDR3 has 15 residues. V trimming: 0 bases; J trimming: 1 base; junction bases outside the gene matches: 4. The CDR3 region has the DNA TGCGCCAGCAGCTTGGTGGCGGGAGCTTCCTACGAGCAGTACTTC. Protein: CASSLVAGASYEQYF. The entire variable domain, with the rest obtained from reference TRBV5-1 and TRBJ2-7, is as follows: KAGVTQTPRYLIKTRGQQVTLSCSPISGHRSVSWYQQTPGQGLQFLFEYFSETQRNKGNFPGRFSGRQFSNSRSEMNVSTLELGDSALYLCASSLVAGASYEQYFGPGTRLTVT.

V gene TRBV7-2 combines with J gene TRBJ2-7, with TRBD1 as a possible D gene (7 bases). Germline CDR1 reads SGHTA; CDR2 reads FQGNSA. The CDR3 has 15 residues. V was clipped by 1 base and J by 1 base, with 11 bases between them. CDR3 amino acids: CASSLGGTASYEQYF. DNA of the CDR3: TGTGCCAGCAGCTTAGGCGGGACAGCTTCCTACGAGCAGTACTTC.

Worth noting for this clone: Since the CDR3 does not end with the conserved phenylalanine or tryptophan, this likely comes from a read error. The DNA is left out, because the CDR3 cannot be placed on it with certainty; the CDR3 is given as TCRdb lists it. The rearrangement links TRBV5-8 to TRBJ2-7; TRBD2, as called in the table, went unchecked against the DNA. Counting both end residues, the CDR3 totals 9 amino acids. Germline CDR1 is SGHTS and CDR2 is YDEGEE. CDR3 loop: CASSLARTY.

This clone came up a few times. This chain connects TRBV28 to TRBJ1-5; 8 positions match TRBD1. Germline V lookup: CDR1 MDHEN, CDR2 SYDVKM. V lost 3 bases to trimming and J lost 3 bases; unmatched junction nucleotides: 7. This CDR3 is 16 amino acids long. CDR3 residues: CASSLPPGQDNQPQHF. Written as DNA, the CDR3 is TGTGCCAGCAGTTTGCCCCCGGGACAGGACAATCAGCCCCAGCATTTT.

The rearrangement joins TRBV7-2 to TRBJ2-7; 8 nucleotides line up with TRBD1. This CDR3 is built from 14 residues. With 8 bases clipped from V and 3 bases from J, the junction kept 9 bases outside the gene matches. Germline CDR1 and CDR2: SGHTA and FQGNSA. CDR3 DNA: TGTGCCAGCGTTTTCGACAGGGGCCTCTACGAGCAGTACTTC. Protein product: CASVFDRGLYEQYF.

This sequence joins TRBV2 and TRBJ2-5; tentative D call: TRBD2 (5 bases). The CDR3 length is 13 residues. Germline V gene data show CDR1 as SNHLY and CDR2 as FYNNEI. Deletions cut 2 bases from V and 3 bases from J, with 7 bases between. The CDR3 is CASSEWTEETQYF. CDR3 coding DNA: TGTGCCAGCAGTGAATGGACTGAAGAGACCCAGTACTTC.

Worth noting for this clone: An end of the junction does not agree with germline; a read error may underlie this. The chain joins TRBV15 to TRBJ2-1; D unclear. The CDR3 is made up of 12 amino acids. Germline CDR1 reads LNHNV; CDR2 reads YYDKDF (reference sequence). CDR3 sequence (DNA): TGTGCCATCAGCAGAGGTCCGGATGAGCAGTTCTTC. The encoded protein is CAISRGPDEQFF.

The chain joins TRBV27 to TRBJ2-5; D ambiguous. The V and J ends lost 5 bases and 2 bases respectively, with 15 bases between them. CDR3 length: 15 amino acids. The germline CDR1 and CDR2 sequences are MNHEY and SMNVEV (reference sequence). CDR3 bases: TGTGCCAGCAGTCAACGGTCTGCGAGTCAAGAGACCCAGTACTTC. Residues: CASSQRSASQETQYF.